Following are 20 T cell receptor beta chains from one sample sequenced in a study of naive and memory T cell subsets. General observations from the study: Especially in CD8 cells, naive repertoires contained a few larger clonotypes, possibly CD45RA-re-expressing memory cells.

Their target antigens are unknown. The beta constant-region primer was an equimolar mix of two oligonucleotides covering TRBC1 and TRBC2. The ligated cDNA underwent four PCR rounds using SP2 and nested alpha and beta constant-region primers. TCRdb reprocessed the UMI-ligation and nested PCR reads via MiXCR and lists one record per CDR3 protein. The sample contains around 140,000 distinct CDR3 sequences, approximately 20% of which appear only once. The sample taken for sequencing was naive CD8+ T cells from blood. The origin of the receptors is a human donor in good health.

The rearrangement uses TRBV15 and TRBJ2-1, with 8 bases fitting TRBD2. CDR3 length equals 15 residues. With 0 bases clipped from V and 6 bases from J, the junction kept 4 bases outside the gene matches. Germline V gene sequence: CDR1 LNHNV, CDR2 YYDKDF (reference sequence). CDR3 sequence: CATSRDLGLVNEQFF. CDR3 nucleotide sequence: TGTGCCACCAGCAGAGATCTGGGACTAGTCAATGAGCAGTTCTTC. Drawing the rest from reference TRBV15 and TRBJ2-1, the complete variable domain is DAMVIQNPRYQVTQFGKPVTLSCSQTLNHNVMYWYQQKSSQAPKLLFHYYDKDFNNEADTPDNFQSRRPNTSFCFLDIRSPGLGDTAMYLCATSRDLGLVNEQFFGPGTRLTVL.

J is TRBJ2-2 and V is TRBV12-3 or TRBV12-4; 10 nucleotides line up with TRBD2. The CDR3 consists of 14 residues. V was pared by 6 bases and J by 7 bases, with 5 bases of the junction left unmatched. The CDR3 protein is CASSLVAGGGELFF. The CDR3 DNA sequence: TGTGCCAGCAGCCTAGTAGCGGGAGGCGGGGAGCTGTTTTTT.

V gene TRBV12-3 or TRBV12-4 combines with J gene TRBJ2-7; D assignment may be TRBD1 or TRBD2 (5 bases each). The CDR3 runs 12 residues. The V end was cut by 1 base, the J end by 6 bases, with 7 bases between. In nucleotides, the CDR3 is TGTGCCAGCAGTTTAGTTGGGGGCGAGCAGTACTTC. Residues: CASSLVGGEQYF.

The rearrangement links TRBV12-3 or TRBV12-4 to TRBJ2-4; tentatively, D is TRBD1 (6 bases). The CDR3 sequence is 17 residues long. The V and J ends lost 1 base and 0 bases respectively, with 13 bases between them. The CDR3 bases are TGTGCCAGCAGTTTAGAGGGGGAAGGGCTAGCCAAAAACATTCAGTACTTC. Protein product: CASSLEGEGLAKNIQYF.

This clonotype was recorded a few times. The J gene is TRBJ1-1, the V gene TRBV29-1; D uncertain. This CDR3 is 11 amino acids long. The germline gives CDR1 SQVTM, CDR2 ANQGSEA. V shed 6 bases and J shed 0 bases, with 5 bases lying between them. The CDR3 is CSVYVNTEAFF. The CDR3 DNA reads TGCAGCGTGTATGTGAACACTGAAGCTTTCTTT.

This chain uses TRBV30 with TRBJ1-5; a weak D match, TRBD1 (6 bases). Germline CDR1 reads GTSNPN; CDR2 reads SVGIG (reference sequence). V lost 5 bases, J lost 6 bases, and 17 bases lay in between. The CDR3 is 14 amino acids. CDR3 DNA: TGTGCCTGGGGAATACAGGGTATCGGTCAGCCCCAGCATTTT. Its translation is CAWGIQGIGQPQHF.

The CDR3 sequence: CASSWALVSDTQYF. CDR3 sequence (DNA): TGTGCCAGCAGTTGGGCCCTAGTTTCAGATACGCAGTATTTT. V gene TRBV28 combines with J gene TRBJ2-3; D is unresolved. This CDR3 is 14 amino acids long. Trimming took off 4 bases at V and 4 bases at J, with 12 bases between the two ends. From germline, CDR1 is MDHEN and CDR2 SYDVKM. Full variable domain (missing parts from reference TRBV28 and TRBJ2-3): DVKVTQSSRYLVKRTGEKVFLECVQDMDHENMFWYRQDPGLGLRLIYFSYDVKMKEKGDIPEGYSVSREKKERFSLILESASTNQTSMYLCASSWALVSDTQYFGPGTRLTVL.

This clonotype has a handful of counts. The J gene is TRBJ1-5, the V gene TRBV6-6, with TRBD1 matching over 9 bases. CDR3 length: 16 residues. Germline V gene sequence: CDR1 MNHNY, CDR2 SVGAGI (reference sequence). Trimming cost V 0 bases and J 7 bases; bases outside gene matches: 7. CDR3: CASSYSPDRGEQPQHF. Written as DNA, the CDR3 is TGTGCCAGCAGTTACTCACCTGACAGGGGGGAACAGCCCCAGCATTTT.

The V call is TRBV28, the J call TRBJ1-3; D remains unclear. The CDR3 is 13 amino acids. The ends were cut back, 7 bases at V and 2 bases at J, with 9 bases in the middle. Germline-derived CDR1 and CDR2 are MDHEN and SYDVKM. CDR3 DNA: TGTGCCAGCACCATAGGCCCTGGAAACACCATATATTTT. This gives the protein CASTIGPGNTIYF.

The J gene is TRBJ2-7, the V gene TRBV27; D possibly corresponds to TRBD1 (6 bases). With 3 bases removed from V and 5 bases from J, the gap between germline ends came to 23 bases. Looked up from germline, CDR1 is MNHEY and CDR2 is SMNVEV (reference sequence). There are 17 residues in the CDR3. The CDR3 region is CASSFQPLWGRRHEQYF. The DNA for the CDR3 is TGTGCCAGCAGTTTTCAGCCCCTCTGGGGGCGGAGGCACGAGCAGTACTTC.

The J gene is TRBJ2-7, the V gene TRBV7-9; D possibly corresponds to TRBD1 (5 bases). From germline, CDR1 is SEHNR and CDR2 FQNEAQ (reference sequence). The ends were cut back, 5 bases at V and 5 bases at J, with 19 bases in the middle. The CDR3 is 15 residues long. Written as DNA, the CDR3 is TGTGCCAGCAGCGAATCAGGGTTGCCCTTCGACGAGCAGTACTTC. Translating it yields CASSESGLPFDEQYF.

This clonotype was counted only a few times. The chain employs TRBV27 and TRBJ1-1, with D possibly matching TRBD1 (5 bases). The germline V gene encodes CDR1 MNHEY and CDR2 SMNVEV (reference sequence). This CDR3 has 14 residues. V was trimmed by 4 bases and J by 3 bases, leaving 12 bases between them. CDR3 sequence reads: CASSSGLTHTEAFF. CDR3 sequence (DNA): TGTGCCAGCAGTTCAGGGTTGACTCACACTGAAGCTTTCTTT.

The chain combines TRBV27 with TRBJ2-7, with 7 nucleotides matching TRBD1. V dropped 8 bases and J dropped 3; count of bases not matched to a gene: 4. CDR1 and CDR2 from the germline V gene are MNHEY and SMNVEV (reference sequence). CDR3 size: 12 residues. The CDR3 region has the DNA TGTGCCAGCGGACAGGTCGTCTACGAGCAGTACTTC. Translating it yields CASGQVVYEQYF.

This chain uses TRBV7-2 with TRBJ2-1; no clear D gene. The V and J ends lost 1 base and 3 bases respectively, with 10 bases between them. The CDR3 length is 15 residues. In germline, CDR1 is SGHTA, CDR2 FQGNSA. The CDR3, as DNA: TGTGCCAGCAGCTTAGAGGTAGGGTTCTACAATGAGCAGTTCTTC. As protein: CASSLEVGFYNEQFF.

The chain employs TRBV4-1 and TRBJ2-2; TRBD2 matches at 12 bases. The germline gives CDR1 MGHRA, CDR2 YSYEKL. The V and J ends lost 4 bases and 6 bases, in that order; junction bases with no gene match: 6. The CDR3 extends over 16 amino acids. CDR3 region: CASSPSSGRAAGELFF. The CDR3 region has the DNA TGCGCCAGCAGCCCGTCTAGCGGGAGGGCCGCCGGGGAGCTGTTTTTT.

In the case of this clonotype: Mismatch with germline at one junction end may stem from a read error. The rearrangement links TRBV24-1 to TRBJ2-2, with 7 bases identical to TRBD2. Germline V gene lookup returns CDR1 KGHDR and CDR2 SFDVKD. The CDR3 sequence is 16 residues long. The CDR3 loop reads CATSDYVAGGTGELFF. CDR3 coding DNA: TGTGCCACCAGCGATTACGTAGCGGGCGGGACCGGGGAGCTGTTTTTT.

The chain couples TRBV6-1 to TRBJ2-7, with 8 bases matching TRBD1. V shed 1 base and J 9 bases; nucleotides not matched to a gene: 17. The CDR3 loop spans 17 amino acids. CDR1 is MNHNS, CDR2 SASEGT, per germline. The CDR3 is CASSEVRTGIHWSGQYF. The CDR3 coding sequence is TGTGCCAGCAGTGAAGTAAGGACAGGGATCCATTGGTCTGGGCAGTACTTC.

The chain combines TRBV18 with TRBJ2-7; D perhaps matches TRBD1 (5 bases). Germline V CDR1 and CDR2: KGHSH, LQKENI. The CDR3 is made up of 15 amino acids. Trimming removed 0 bases at V and 7 bases at J, with 16 bases between. CDR3 coding DNA: TGTGCCAGCTCACCACCTACAGGTCCGCTGGATGAGCAGTACTTC. It is translated as CASSPPTGPLDEQYF.

This clonotype was found a few times. This chain connects TRBV19 to TRBJ1-1; possibly TRBD1 for D (5 bases). V was trimmed by 5 bases and J by 2 bases, leaving 12 bases between them. The CDR3 loop spans 14 amino acids. CDR1 and CDR2 from the germline V gene are LNHDA and SQIVND (reference sequence). The CDR3 DNA reads as TGTGCCAGTAGTGGCAGGGCCTTCAACACTGAAGCTTTCTTT. As protein: CASSGRAFNTEAFF.

This clonotype came up many times. The V gene is TRBV6-1, the J gene TRBJ2-7; D unclear. CDR3 size: 15 residues. V dropped 0 bases and J dropped 0 bases, with 9 bases sitting between them. The germline V gene has CDR1 MNHNS and CDR2 SASEGT. The CDR3 loop reads CASSEALHSSYEQYF. CDR3 bases: TGTGCCAGCAGTGAAGCACTACACAGCTCCTACGAGCAGTACTTC.